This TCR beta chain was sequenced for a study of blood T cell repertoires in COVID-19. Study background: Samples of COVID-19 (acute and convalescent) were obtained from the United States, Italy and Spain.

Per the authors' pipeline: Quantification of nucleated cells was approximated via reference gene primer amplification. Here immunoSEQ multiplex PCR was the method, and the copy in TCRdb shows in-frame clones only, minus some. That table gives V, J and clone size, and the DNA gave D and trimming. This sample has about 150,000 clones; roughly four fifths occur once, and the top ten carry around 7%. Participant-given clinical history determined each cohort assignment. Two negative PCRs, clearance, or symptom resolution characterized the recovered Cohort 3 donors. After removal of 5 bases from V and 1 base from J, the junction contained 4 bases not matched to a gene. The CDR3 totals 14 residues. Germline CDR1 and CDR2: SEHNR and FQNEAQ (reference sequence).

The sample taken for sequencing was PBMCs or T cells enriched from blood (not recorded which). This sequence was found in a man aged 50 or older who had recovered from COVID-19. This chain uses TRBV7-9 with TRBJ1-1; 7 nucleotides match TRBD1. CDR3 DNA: TGTGCCAGCAGCCCCCGGGACAGGAACACTGAAGCTTTCTTT. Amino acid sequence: CASSPRDRNTEAFF. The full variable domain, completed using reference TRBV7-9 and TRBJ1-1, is DTGVSQNPRHKITKRGQNVTFRCDPISEHNRLYWYRQTLGQGPEFLTYFQNEAQLEKSRLLSDRFSAERPKGSFSTLEIQRTEQGDSAMYLCASSPRDRNTEAFFGQGTRLTVV.